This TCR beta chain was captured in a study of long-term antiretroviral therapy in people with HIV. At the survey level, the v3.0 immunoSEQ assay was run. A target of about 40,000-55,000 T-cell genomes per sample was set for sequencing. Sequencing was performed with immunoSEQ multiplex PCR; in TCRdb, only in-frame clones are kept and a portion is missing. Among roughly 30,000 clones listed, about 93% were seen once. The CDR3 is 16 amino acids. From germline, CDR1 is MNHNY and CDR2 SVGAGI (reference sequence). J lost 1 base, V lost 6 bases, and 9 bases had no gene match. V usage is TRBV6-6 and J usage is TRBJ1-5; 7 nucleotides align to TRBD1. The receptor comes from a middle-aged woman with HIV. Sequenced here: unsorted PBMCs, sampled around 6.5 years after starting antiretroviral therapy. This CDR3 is CASRSSTGKSNQPQHF. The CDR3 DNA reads TGTGCCAGCAGATCCTCGACAGGGAAGAGCAATCAGCCCCAGCATTTT.